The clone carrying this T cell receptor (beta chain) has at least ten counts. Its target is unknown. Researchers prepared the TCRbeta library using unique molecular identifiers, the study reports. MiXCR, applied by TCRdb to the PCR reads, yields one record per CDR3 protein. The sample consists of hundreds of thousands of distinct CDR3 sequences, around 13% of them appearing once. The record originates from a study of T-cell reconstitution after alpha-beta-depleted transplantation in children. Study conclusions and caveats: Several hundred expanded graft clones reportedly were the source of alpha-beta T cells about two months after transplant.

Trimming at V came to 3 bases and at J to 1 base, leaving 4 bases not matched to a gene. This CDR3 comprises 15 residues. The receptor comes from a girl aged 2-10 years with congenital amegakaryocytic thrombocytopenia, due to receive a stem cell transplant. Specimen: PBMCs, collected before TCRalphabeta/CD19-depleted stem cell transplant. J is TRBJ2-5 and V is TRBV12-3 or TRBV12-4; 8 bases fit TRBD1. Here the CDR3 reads CASSLRDRGQETQYF. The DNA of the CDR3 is TGTGCCAGCAGTTTGCGAGACAGGGGCCAAGAGACCCAGTACTTC.